The 26 T cell receptor beta chains below all came from one sample that was sequenced in a study of immune reconstitution after stem cell transplant in scleroderma. TCRdb ran MiXCR on the RT-PCR reads and lists one entry per CDR3 protein. Here the sample spans fewer than 2,000 distinct CDR3 sequences, roughly 9% being singletons. The specimen was obtained before or after autologous hematopoietic stem cell transplantation (not recorded which). The receptors come from a female donor with systemic sclerosis.

Sample share makes this clonotype medium-sized. The chain couples TRBV10-3 to TRBJ2-4, with TRBD2 matching over 7 bases. In germline, CDR1 is ENHRY, CDR2 SYGVKD. V was pared by 3 bases and J by 2 bases, with 4 bases of the junction left unmatched. There are 15 residues in the CDR3. CDR3 sequence reads: CAISEQAGSKNIQYF. The CDR3 region has the DNA TGTGCCATCAGTGAACAAGCGGGATCCAAAAACATTCAGTACTTC.

This clonotype was seen a few times. The chain uses TRBV5-1 and TRBJ1-1; D gene unclear. The CDR3 consists of 14 residues. Germline CDR1 and CDR2: SGHRS and YFSETQ. V shed 4 bases and J shed 5 bases, with 15 bases lying between them. CDR3 DNA: TGCGCCAGCAGCCTGGACCCCCCCGTTACTGAAGCTTTCTTT. It specifies CASSLDPPVTEAFF. The complete variable domain, with remaining parts taken from reference TRBV5-1 and TRBJ1-1, reads KAGVTQTPRYLIKTRGQQVTLSCSPISGHRSVSWYQQTPGQGLQFLFEYFSETQRNKGNFPGRFSGRQFSNSRSEMNVSTLELGDSALYLCASSLDPPVTEAFFGQGTRLTVV.

By share, this clonotype ranks as medium-sized (0.01 to 0.1%). The rearrangement uses TRBV6-1 and TRBJ2-5; 8 nucleotides line up with TRBD2. With 5 bases clipped from V and 1 base from J, the junction kept 6 bases outside the gene matches. The germline V gene encodes CDR1 MNHNS and CDR2 SASEGT. CDR3 length: 15 amino acids. The CDR3 bases are TGTGCCAGCAGTAGGACTAGCAGCCGCCAAGAGACCCAGTACTTC. It codes for CASSRTSSRQETQYF.

The gene calls are TRBV4-3 and TRBJ1-1, with D perhaps TRBD1 (6 bases). The CDR3 contains 13 residues. V was shortened by 3 bases and J by 1 base, with 6 bases between the two germline ends. Per the germline V gene, CDR1 is LGHNA and CDR2 is YSLEER. CDR3 bases: TGCGCCAGCAGCCAGACAGGGAACACTGAAGCTTTCTTT. Translation gives CASSQTGNTEAFF.

By proportion, this clonotype is medium-sized. The chain recombines TRBV5-1 with TRBJ2-7, with 10 bases that match TRBD1. J lost 2 bases, V lost 2 bases, and 1 base had no gene match. Germline V lookup: CDR1 SGHRS, CDR2 YFSETQ. The CDR3 sequence is 14 residues long. CDR3 residues: CASSLGTGAYEQYF. The DNA for the CDR3 is TGCGCCAGCAGCTTAGGGACAGGGGCCTACGAGCAGTACTTC.

This clonotype is classed as medium-sized (0.01 to 0.1%). The chain carries TRBV5-1 and TRBJ1-1; 11 bases line up with TRBD1. V trimming: 4 bases; J trimming: 1 base; junction bases outside the gene matches: 9. The CDR3 covers 17 residues. From germline, CDR1 is SGHRS and CDR2 YFSETQ. CDR3 loop: CASSAGTGGRGNTEAFF. DNA of the CDR3: TGCGCCAGCAGCGCCGGGACAGGGGGTAGAGGGAACACTGAAGCTTTCTTT.

This clonotype is judged medium-sized. This rearrangement joins TRBV6-1 to TRBJ1-5; D remains unclear. Trimming pared 2 bases from V and 6 bases from J, leaving 5 bases between. The germline gives CDR1 MNHNS, CDR2 SASEGT. The CDR3 has 12 residues. The CDR3 spells CASSERVQPQHF. The CDR3 coding sequence is TGTGCCAGCAGTGAAAGAGTTCAGCCCCAGCATTTT.

This chain links TRBV20-1 with TRBJ2-7; 10 nucleotides match TRBD2. V gave up 0 bases and J gave up 2 bases; unmatched junction bases: 10. The CDR3 runs 17 residues. The germline V gene encodes CDR1 DFQATT and CDR2 SNEGSKA (reference sequence). Written as DNA, the CDR3 is TGCAGTGCTAGAGATCTGGAAGCTAGCGGGAGCCCCTACGAGCAGTACTTC. Protein sequence: CSARDLEASGSPYEQYF.

J is TRBJ2-2 and V is TRBV6-1; D may be TRBD2 (5 bases). CDR1 MNHNS and CDR2 SASEGT come from the germline V gene. V was cut by 8 bases and J by 7 bases, with 17 bases left in between. The CDR3 totals 14 residues. CDR3 amino acids: CASFEGSGSGELFF. The CDR3 DNA reads as TGTGCCAGCTTCGAAGGGTCGGGGAGCGGGGAGCTGTTTTTT.

By sample share, this clonotype is medium-sized. The chain joins TRBV3-1 to TRBJ2-1, with 8 nucleotides matching TRBD2. The CDR3 spans 19 residues. Looked up from germline, CDR1 is LGHDT and CDR2 is YNNKEL (reference sequence). Trimming removed 1 base from V and 4 bases from J; junction bases left unmatched: 15. CDR3 sequence reads: CASSQGVLGVGGDYNEQFF. The CDR3 DNA sequence: TGTGCCAGCAGCCAAGGGGTCCTGGGAGTCGGGGGGGATTACAATGAGCAGTTCTTC.

This clonotype rates as medium-sized. The CDR3 region is CASSQDTSLGRGADTQYF. CDR3 in DNA: TGTGCCAGCAGCCAAGATACTAGCCTCGGGAGGGGCGCAGATACGCAGTATTTT. This chain uses TRBV4-2 with TRBJ2-3; 8 bases are a match to TRBD2. The germline CDR1 and CDR2 sequences are LGHNA and YNFKEQ. V gave up 0 bases and J gave up 4 bases; unmatched junction bases: 12. CDR3 size: 18 residues.

In its sample, this clonotype ranks as large. This sequence joins TRBV19 and TRBJ2-2; TRBD2 aligns across 8 bases. The CDR3 consists of 17 residues. Germline CDR1 is LNHDA and CDR2 is SQIVND (reference sequence). The V and J ends lost 7 bases and 0 bases, in that order; junction bases with no gene match: 10. CDR3 coding DNA: TGTGCCAGTACTCCTCCGACGGGAGGGGCGAACACCGGGGAGCTGTTTTTT. Protein product: CASTPPTGGANTGELFF.

The chain uses TRBV5-1 and TRBJ2-3; D ambiguous. V lost 5 bases to trimming and J lost 0 bases, with 13 bases between them. The germline V gene encodes CDR1 SGHRS and CDR2 YFSETQ. The CDR3 covers 15 residues. The CDR3 DNA reads as TGCGCCAGCAGGGTCGCGGAGTCTAGCACAGATACGCAGTATTTT. Translated, it gives CASRVAESSTDTQYF.

By frequency in the sample, this clonotype is large. The chain combines TRBV21-1 with TRBJ2-7. TRBV21-1 is given as a pseudogene. The CDR3 has 14 amino acids. The CDR3 is CASSLPVGIYEQYF. CDR3 coding DNA: TGTGCCAGCAGCTTGCCCGTGGGTATCTACGAGCAGTACTTC.

In its sample, this clonotype ranks as large. V and J are TRBV7-6 and TRBJ1-4, with TRBD1 identical over 7 bases. V lost 7 bases and J lost 3; bases outside the gene matches: 5. In germline, CDR1 is SGHVS, CDR2 FNYEAQ. The CDR3 totals 14 residues. The CDR3 protein is CASKTGTANEKLFF. CDR3 nucleotides: TGTGCCAGCAAAACCGGGACAGCTAATGAAAAACTGTTTTTT.

This clonotype was seen only a few times. The chain couples TRBV19 to TRBJ1-1; D might be TRBD1 (6 bases). The germline gives CDR1 LNHDA, CDR2 SQIVND (reference sequence). V lost 4 bases and J lost 7, with 13 bases in between. There are 13 residues in the CDR3. This CDR3 reads CASSNGQTIEAFF. CDR3 bases: TGTGCCAGTAGTAATGGACAGACGATTGAAGCTTTCTTT. The whole variable domain, remainder taken from reference TRBV19 and TRBJ1-1, is DGGITQSPKYLFRKEGQNVTLSCEQNLNHDAMYWYRQDPGQGLRLIYYSQIVNDFQKGDIAEGYSVSREKKESFPLTVTSAQKNPTAFYLCASSNGQTIEAFFGQGTRLTVV.

The rearrangement uses TRBV20-1 and TRBJ1-1; TRBD1 is a possible D gene (5 bases). The CDR3 loop spans 14 amino acids. Germline values: CDR1 DFQATT, CDR2 SNEGSKA (reference sequence). The V end was cut by 1 base, the J end by 5 bases, with 14 bases between. The CDR3 sequence: CSARVGDLTTEAFF. In nucleotides, the CDR3 is TGCAGTGCTAGAGTGGGGGATTTGACGACTGAAGCTTTCTTT.

Judged by abundance, this clonotype is medium-sized. The chain is built from TRBV20-1 and TRBJ1-5; no firm D call. Germline V CDR1 and CDR2: DFQATT, SNEGSKA (reference sequence). The CDR3 is made up of 13 amino acids. Trimming removed 0 bases at V and 7 bases at J, with 10 bases between. CDR3 in DNA: TGCAGTGCTAGAGAAGAGTTGAGACAGCCCCAGCATTTT. Residues: CSAREELRQPQHF.

J is TRBJ1-1 and V is TRBV29-1; D not resolved. The V end lost 1 base, the J end lost 4 bases, and 7 bases lay between the germline ends. The CDR3 is 12 amino acids. Germline values: CDR1 SQVTM, CDR2 ANQGSEA. CDR3 bases: TGCAGCGTTGAAGGGCAATCCACTGAAGCTTTCTTT. Amino acid sequence: CSVEGQSTEAFF.

This clonotype qualifies as medium-sized. V usage is TRBV20-1 and J usage is TRBJ2-3; no reliable D call. The germline V and J ends were trimmed by 0 bases and 4 bases, with 14 bases remaining between them. Germline assignment: CDR1 DFQATT and CDR2 SNEGSKA (reference sequence). This CDR3 is 15 amino acids long. The CDR3: CSARDVLKLADTQYF. CDR3 coding DNA: TGCAGTGCTAGAGACGTCCTCAAGTTGGCAGATACGCAGTATTTT.

This clonotype is categorized as medium-sized. The chain uses TRBV20-1 and TRBJ2-1; 7 bases line up with TRBD2. CDR3 length equals 15 residues. Trimming at V came to 4 bases and at J to 8 bases, leaving 14 bases not matched to a gene. Germline V lookup: CDR1 DFQATT, CDR2 SNEGSKA (reference sequence). The CDR3 is CSAIQEGGSPYEQFF. The CDR3 DNA reads TGCAGTGCTATTCAGGAGGGCGGGAGTCCCTATGAGCAGTTCTTC.

This clonotype was recorded a few times. This sequence joins TRBV28 and TRBJ1-1; TRBD1 is a possible D gene (6 bases). The CDR3 covers 15 residues. Deletions cut 6 bases from V and 5 bases from J, with 19 bases between. Per germline, CDR1 MDHEN and CDR2 SYDVKM. CDR3 DNA sequence: TGTGCCAGCAGCGCGGGGTCGGGGGCTGGGACTGAAGCTTTCTTT. Amino acid sequence: CASSAGSGAGTEAFF.

This clonotype ranks as large (0.1 to 1%). The chain has TRBV4-3 and TRBJ1-6; 9 nucleotides agree with TRBD1. The CDR3 consists of 14 residues. CDR1 and CDR2 (germline): LGHNA, YSLEER. V was clipped by 5 bases and J by 7 bases; unmatched bases: 3. The CDR3 sequence: CASSLDRGNSPLHF. DNA for the CDR3: TGCGCCAGCAGCTTGGACAGGGGAAATTCACCCCTCCACTTT.

This clonotype counts as large. This rearrangement joins TRBV20-1 to TRBJ2-7; possibly TRBD2 for D (7 bases). The CDR3 has 11 amino acids. In germline, CDR1 is DFQATT, CDR2 SNEGSKA (reference sequence). The CDR3 coding sequence is TGCAGCCAAGGGGGGGACTACGAGCAGTACTTC. It encodes CSQGGDYEQYF.

In this sample, this clonotype turned up a few times. The chain has TRBV4-1 and TRBJ2-1, with 11 bases lining up with TRBD2. The CDR3 is 16 amino acids. The trim removed 1 base at V and 3 bases at J, leaving 2 bases unmatched. Per the germline V gene, CDR1 is MGHRA and CDR2 is YSYEKL. CDR3 bases: TGCGCCAGCAGCCAAGCTAGCGGGGGGCTCTACAATGAGCAGTTCTTC. It translates to CASSQASGGLYNEQFF.

The rearrangement links TRBV2 to TRBJ2-7; either TRBD1 or TRBD2 may supply D (5 bases each). The CDR3 is 13 residues long. V dropped 6 bases and J dropped 5 bases, with 14 bases sitting between them. Germline V CDR1 and CDR2: SNHLY, FYNNEI. CDR3 DNA sequence: TGTGCCAGCAGGGGGGAGAGGTCCAACGAGCAGTACTTC. This gives the protein CASRGERSNEQYF.